The 5 T cell receptor beta chains below all came from one sample that was sequenced in a study of shared clonotypes between healthy human individuals. The data were produced by immunoSEQ multiplex PCR, yet TCRdb's version contains in-frame clones alone and is incomplete. The table lists approximately 840,000 clones, 90% to 97% of them singletons, with around 0.25% in the top ten. The naive CD8 subset, CD45RO-negative cells positively selected for CCR7, excluded terminally differentiated effector memory CD45RA+ cells. The source material was naive CD8+ T cells sorted from blood. These receptors came from a man younger than 40 in good health.

The V call is TRBV15, the J call TRBJ2-7; the D gene is possibly TRBD1 (6 bases). CDR3 size: 14 residues. Germline lookup yields CDR1 LNHNV and CDR2 YYDKDF (reference sequence). Trimming removed 3 bases at V and 2 bases at J, with 11 bases between. CDR3 nucleotides: TGTGCCACCAGCAGGGTGGACAGACCCTACGAGCAGTACTTC. Its translation: CATSRVDRPYEQYF. Full variable domain (outside the CDR3, taken from reference TRBV15 and TRBJ2-7): DAMVIQNPRYQVTQFGKPVTLSCSQTLNHNVMYWYQQKSSQAPKLLFHYYDKDFNNEADTPDNFQSRRPNTSFCFLDIRSPGLGDTAMYLCATSRVDRPYEQYFGPGTRLTVT.

The rearrangement links TRBV29-1 to TRBJ2-7; D unclear. Trimming pared 5 bases from V and 0 bases from J, leaving 11 bases between. The germline CDR1 and CDR2 sequences are SQVTM and ANQGSEA. The CDR3 spans 13 residues. The CDR3 region has the DNA TGCAGCGTTCGAGGACCCCACTCCTACGAGCAGTACTTC. This encodes CSVRGPHSYEQYF.

V is TRBV9 and J is TRBJ2-5; D gene ambiguous. V lost 7 bases, J lost 5 bases, and 9 bases lay in between. This CDR3 region has 11 residues. Germline V gene sequence: CDR1 SGDLS, CDR2 YYNGEE. CDR3 sequence reads: CASSSSETQYF. The CDR3 region has the DNA TGTGCCAGCTCGAGTTCGGAGACCCAGTACTTC.

The chain links TRBV7-9 to TRBJ2-7; tentative D call: TRBD1 (5 bases). Germline V lookup: CDR1 SEHNR, CDR2 FQNEAQ (reference sequence). The V end lost 1 base, the J end lost 0 bases, and 13 bases lay between the germline ends. The CDR3 runs to 16 residues. The CDR3 bases are TGTGCCAGCAGCTTAGTCGGGCAGGGATTCTCCTACGAGCAGTACTTC. It specifies CASSLVGQGFSYEQYF.

The chain has TRBV5-1 and TRBJ2-7, with TRBD2 matching over 10 bases. The V and J ends lost 1 base and 5 bases, in that order; junction bases with no gene match: 9. The CDR3 contains 16 residues. Germline V gene lookup returns CDR1 SGHRS and CDR2 YFSETQ. CDR3 loop: CASSLRASGSGDEQYF. CDR3 sequence (DNA): TGCGCCAGCAGCTTGAGGGCTAGCGGGAGCGGTGACGAGCAGTACTTC.